The 9 T cell receptor beta chains in this list originate from one sample, sequenced in a study of T cell clonotyping in hematopoietic cell transplantation. Libraries were prepared by immunoSEQ multiplex PCR; TCRdb keeps only in-frame clonotypes and omits some of them. This sample has about 69,000 clones, with roughly 93% found just once. The sequenced sample was peripheral blood mononuclear cells. The receptors originated from a man aged 45-65 years in good health. Some clones in this sample may be carry-over from other donors' samples.

This CDR3 is CATSRDRGYGNTIYF. The CDR3 bases are TGTGCCACCAGCAGAGATCGGGGGTATGGAAACACCATATATTTT. The chain joins TRBV15 to TRBJ1-3; TRBD1 might be the D (5 bases). There are 15 residues in the CDR3. The ends were cut back, 0 bases at V and 3 bases at J, with 9 bases in the middle. From germline, CDR1 is LNHNV and CDR2 YYDKDF (reference sequence). Filled out from reference TRBV15 and TRBJ1-3, the complete variable domain reads DAMVIQNPRYQVTQFGKPVTLSCSQTLNHNVMYWYQQKSSQAPKLLFHYYDKDFNNEADTPDNFQSRRPNTSFCFLDIRSPGLGDTAMYLCATSRDRGYGNTIYFGEGSWLTVV.

The chain couples TRBV6-6 to TRBJ1-1, with a possible D match to TRBD1 (6 bases). Trimming shortened V by 7 bases and J by 0 bases, and 15 bases separated the two germline ends. Germline lookup yields CDR1 MNHNY and CDR2 SVGAGI (reference sequence). The CDR3 is 15 amino acids. The CDR3 here is CASTERRGMNTEAFF. CDR3 bases: TGTGCCAGCACCGAAAGGAGGGGGATGAACACTGAAGCTTTCTTT.

V gene TRBV19 combines with J gene TRBJ1-4; possible D gene TRBD1, 6 bases. Germline V lookup: CDR1 LNHDA, CDR2 SQIVND (reference sequence). The CDR3 loop spans 16 amino acids. Trimming removed 5 bases at V and 5 bases at J, with 18 bases between. In DNA form, the CDR3 reads TGTGCCAGTAGTGGAGACAGGAACAATCACAATGAAAAACTGTTTTTT. Translated, it gives CASSGDRNNHNEKLFF.

The chain links TRBV5-6 to TRBJ2-1; no firm D call. The CDR3 runs to 11 residues. Germline values: CDR1 SGHDT, CDR2 YYEEEE. With 3 bases removed from V and 10 bases from J, the gap between germline ends came to 8 bases. DNA of the CDR3: TGTGCCAGCAGCTCCCTCTCCGAGCAGTTCTTC. Residues: CASSSLSEQFF.

V is TRBV28 and J is TRBJ2-2; TRBD1 matches 8 bases. The CDR3 sequence is 15 residues long. The ends lost 6 bases at V and 6 bases at J; junction bases unmatched: 9. From germline, CDR1 is MDHEN and CDR2 SYDVKM. CDR3 nucleotides: TGTGCCAGCAGAAATATCGACAGGGGAGCCGGGGAGCTGTTTTTT. This translates into CASRNIDRGAGELFF.

V gene TRBV19 combines with J gene TRBJ1-1; D ambiguous. V lost 6 bases to trimming and J lost 0 bases, with 11 bases between them. The CDR3 length is 14 residues. Germline values: CDR1 LNHDA, CDR2 SQIVND (reference sequence). CDR3 residues: CASRQTSMNTEAFF. The CDR3 DNA is TGTGCCAGTAGACAAACCTCGATGAACACTGAAGCTTTCTTT.

V gene TRBV30 combines with J gene TRBJ1-4, with a tentative D call TRBD1 (5 bases). Germline loops: CDR1 GTSNPN, CDR2 SVGIG (reference sequence). This CDR3 comprises 16 residues. Trimming shortened V by 0 bases and J by 2 bases, and 13 bases separated the two germline ends. CDR3 DNA sequence: TGTGCCTGGAGTGTAGAGTTTTCAGGGACTAATGAAAAACTGTTTTTT. Encoded protein: CAWSVEFSGTNEKLFF.

The gene calls are TRBV28 and TRBJ2-2, with D hard to call. Trimming took 3 bases from V and 6 from J, leaving 8 bases between them. Germline CDR1 is MDHEN and CDR2 is SYDVKM. This CDR3 spans 13 amino acids. The CDR3 region is CASSFVRAGELFF. CDR3 bases: TGTGCCAGCAGTTTTGTAAGGGCCGGGGAGCTGTTTTTT.

J is TRBJ2-7 and V is TRBV27; D possibly corresponds to TRBD1 (5 bases). The CDR3 is 15 residues long. V lost 3 bases, J lost 3 bases, and 15 bases lay in between. Germline lookup yields CDR1 MNHEY and CDR2 SMNVEV (reference sequence). CDR3 sequence (DNA): TGTGCCAGCAGTTTTTATGTGGGGCAGATCTACGAGCAGTACTTC. Protein: CASSFYVGQIYEQYF.